Below are 27 T cell receptor beta chains sequenced from a single sample in a study of cytomegalovirus exposure and HLA in healthy donors. The PCR ran on 60 Vbeta and 13 Jbeta primers. Libraries were prepared by immunoSEQ multiplex PCR; TCRdb keeps only in-frame clonotypes and omits some of them. The sample carries around 140,000 clones, 70% to 85% recorded once. The sequenced material came from PBMCs. Source of these receptors: a woman in her sixties or seventies in good health and CMV-seropositive.

This chain links TRBV9 with TRBJ2-7; TRBD1 agrees at 9 bases. CDR3 length: 16 residues. V was pared by 3 bases and J by 0 bases, with 7 bases of the junction left unmatched. CDR1 is SGDLS, CDR2 YYNGEE, per germline. The CDR3 sequence is CASSEGTGPSSYEQYF. For the CDR3, the DNA is TGTGCCAGCAGCGAGGGGACAGGGCCCAGCTCCTACGAGCAGTACTTC.

The V call is TRBV5-4, the J call TRBJ2-3, with a weak D call TRBD2 (6 bases). The length of the CDR3 is 14 residues. V was pared by 2 bases and J by 6 bases, with 13 bases between. Germline CDR1 and CDR2: SGHNT and YYREEE (reference sequence). CDR3 loop: CASSFTKRVDTQYF. Here the CDR3 DNA reads TGTGCCAGCAGCTTTACCAAGCGGGTGGATACGCAGTATTTT.

The rearrangement uses TRBV4-2 and TRBJ2-3; 13 bases align to TRBD2. Germline V CDR1 and CDR2: LGHNA, YNFKEQ. The trim removed 0 bases at V and 3 bases at J, leaving 3 bases unmatched. The CDR3 is 17 residues long. This CDR3 reads CASSQETSGRATDTQYF. DNA for the CDR3: TGTGCCAGCAGCCAAGAAACTAGCGGGAGGGCTACAGATACGCAGTATTTT.

This sequence joins TRBV10-3 and TRBJ2-7; 7 bases are a match to TRBD2. This CDR3 has 12 residues. Looked up from germline, CDR1 is ENHRY and CDR2 is SYGVKD. The V gene end was trimmed by 11 bases and the J gene end by 6 bases; junction bases not matched to a gene: 10. CDR3 region: CAARREGGEQYF. CDR3 nucleotide sequence: TGTGCCGCCAGAAGGGAGGGAGGCGAGCAGTACTTC.

V and J are TRBV5-1 and TRBJ2-1; D may be TRBD1 (5 bases). V was cut by 0 bases and J by 4 bases, with 8 bases left in between. Per the germline V gene, CDR1 is SGHRS and CDR2 is YFSETQ. The CDR3 is 14 residues long. The CDR3: CASSLGGSYNEQFF. The CDR3, as DNA: TGCGCCAGCAGCTTGGGGGGCAGTTACAATGAGCAGTTCTTC.

V and J are TRBV6-5 and TRBJ1-2, with TRBD1 matching over 9 bases. Trimming cost V 6 bases and J 4 bases; bases outside gene matches: 6. In germline, CDR1 is MNHEY, CDR2 SVGAGI. The CDR3 runs 14 residues. CDR3 in DNA: TGTGCCAGCAGCCCCGGGACAGGGAGCTATGGCTACACCTTC. Residues: CASSPGTGSYGYTF.

The chain has TRBV9 and TRBJ2-3; D gene unclear. The germline V gene has CDR1 SGDLS and CDR2 YYNGEE. Trimming pared 4 bases from V and 1 base from J, leaving 19 bases between. This CDR3 spans 17 amino acids. CDR3 protein: CASSPIRASLGTDTQYF. Written as DNA, the CDR3 is TGTGCCAGCAGCCCGATTCGCGCTAGTTTAGGCACAGATACGCAGTATTTT.

The chain recombines TRBV7-2 with TRBJ2-5; TRBD2 matches at 11 bases. V was clipped by 4 bases and J by 7 bases; unmatched bases: 8. The CDR3 contains 15 residues. Germline CDR1 SGHTA, CDR2 FQGNSA. The CDR3 bases are TGTGCCAGCAGCTCGGCTAGCGGGAGGTGGGGGACCCAGTACTTC. The encoded protein is CASSSASGRWGTQYF.

V usage is TRBV5-4 and J usage is TRBJ1-4; the D is unclear. Germline CDR1 SGHNT, CDR2 YYREEE (reference sequence). Trimming removed 4 bases at V and 0 bases at J, with 22 bases between. This CDR3 is 19 amino acids long. This CDR3 is CASSAGPMRETATNEKLFF. Here the CDR3 DNA reads TGTGCCAGCAGCGCAGGCCCAATGAGAGAAACCGCAACTAATGAAAAACTGTTTTTT.

The chain employs TRBV10-3 and TRBJ2-7, with 7 bases that match TRBD2. V gave up 6 bases and J gave up 5 bases; unmatched junction bases: 25. Germline lookup yields CDR1 ENHRY and CDR2 SYGVKD. The CDR3 runs 19 residues. This chain's CDR3 is CAISTVLAGTNPDPDEQYF. CDR3 coding DNA: TGTGCCATCAGCACCGTCTTAGCCGGGACTAACCCCGACCCCGACGAGCAGTACTTC.

CDR3 nucleotide sequence: TGTGCCAGCAGCACTGGACAGACCTATGCCGGCTACACCTTC. The encoded protein is CASSTGQTYAGYTF. V usage is TRBV5-4 and J usage is TRBJ1-2; weak D call: TRBD1 (6 bases). The CDR3 covers 14 residues. Trimming left V 4 bases short and J 8 bases short, with 18 bases between. From germline, CDR1 is SGHNT and CDR2 YYREEE (reference sequence).

The chain's CDR3 is CASRPPRDSYEQYF. CDR3 DNA sequence: TGTGCCAGCAGACCCCCCAGGGACTCCTACGAGCAGTACTTC. The chain links TRBV2 to TRBJ2-7; TRBD1 might be the D (5 bases). The CDR3 loop spans 14 amino acids. V was trimmed by 6 bases and J by 0 bases, leaving 12 bases between them. Per germline, CDR1 SNHLY and CDR2 FYNNEI.

The chain uses TRBV6-5 and TRBJ1-5; D perhaps matches TRBD1 (6 bases). The CDR3 contains 12 residues. Trimming stripped 11 bases from V and 9 bases from J, with 17 bases between. In germline, CDR1 is MNHEY, CDR2 SVGAGI. DNA for the CDR3: TGTGCCGCAGGGGACACTTGGGGGCCCCAGCATTTT. It codes for CAAGDTWGPQHF.

The chain couples TRBV5-5 to TRBJ2-7; D might be TRBD2 (6 bases). Germline V gene sequence: CDR1 SGHKS, CDR2 YYEKEE (reference sequence). V lost 4 bases and J 2 bases, leaving 16 bases between the germline ends. The CDR3 sequence is 15 residues long. As DNA, the CDR3 is TGTGCCAGCAGCCCTTCGAGGGACTTACCCTACGAGCAGTACTTC. It yields the protein CASSPSRDLPYEQYF.

V gene TRBV5-5 combines with J gene TRBJ2-7; 7 bases line up with TRBD2. CDR1 and CDR2 (germline): SGHKS, YYEKEE (reference sequence). J gave up 4 bases and V 3 bases, and 4 bases lay outside the gene matches. The CDR3 covers 13 residues. In DNA, the CDR3 is TGTGCCAGCAGCTCCGGGGGGAGTTACGAGCAGTACTTC. This codes for CASSSGGSYEQYF.

This chain uses TRBV11-2 with TRBJ2-5; tentative D call: TRBD2 (5 bases). CDR1 is SGHAT, CDR2 FQNNGV, per germline. This CDR3 contains 15 residues. V shed 0 bases and J shed 7 bases, with 15 bases lying between them. CDR3 region: CASSLDQAEHGTQYF. The DNA of the CDR3 is TGTGCCAGCAGCTTAGATCAAGCGGAACATGGGACCCAGTACTTC.

This clone was counted between two and nine times. This rearrangement joins TRBV6-6 to TRBJ1-2; TRBD1 is a possible D gene (6 bases). V lost 5 bases and J lost 5, with 15 bases in between. The CDR3 totals 14 residues. Germline V gene lookup returns CDR1 MNHNY and CDR2 SVGAGI (reference sequence). CDR3 DNA sequence: TGTGCCAGCAGTCCTCCGGGACATTCATATGGCTACACCTTC. This translates into CASSPPGHSYGYTF.

This clone was detected only a few times. The chain employs TRBV2 and TRBJ1-6; 7 positions match TRBD1. The germline V gene has CDR1 SNHLY and CDR2 FYNNEI. Trimming removed 6 bases from V and 5 bases from J; junction bases left unmatched: 4. The CDR3 contains 14 residues. The CDR3 sequence: CASRGTADNSPLHF. The CDR3 region has the DNA TGTGCCAGCAGGGGGACAGCGGATAATTCACCCCTCCACTTT.

The DNA of the CDR3 is TGCGCCAGCAGCTGGAGAACAGGGGGCAGGGAGACCCAGTACTTC. Encoded protein: CASSWRTGGRETQYF. The chain recombines TRBV5-1 with TRBJ2-5, with 9 bases that match TRBD1. Germline V CDR1 and CDR2: SGHRS, YFSETQ. The CDR3 is made up of 15 amino acids. V was clipped by 3 bases and J by 5 bases; unmatched bases: 8.

The chain joins TRBV5-4 to TRBJ1-2, with a possible D match to TRBD1 (6 bases). The CDR3 contains 16 residues. Deletions cut 3 bases from V and 1 base from J, with 16 bases between. Germline V CDR1 and CDR2: SGHNT, YYREEE (reference sequence). CDR3 nucleotides: TGTGCCAGCAGCTATGATCGGCAGGGGAATAACTATGGCTACACCTTC. It specifies CASSYDRQGNNYGYTF.

This sequence joins TRBV5-4 and TRBJ1-1; 7 bases align to TRBD1. After removal of 4 bases from V and 10 bases from J, the junction contained 10 bases not matched to a gene. Germline CDR1 and CDR2: SGHNT and YYREEE (reference sequence). CDR3 size: 13 residues. The DNA for the CDR3 is TGTGCCAGCAGCAAAGGACAGGATGTGAGAGCTTTCTTT. Its translation: CASSKGQDVRAFF.

This clone was found a few times. This chain links TRBV5-1 with TRBJ2-1, with 10 positions matching TRBD2. CDR3 length equals 15 residues. J lost 8 bases, V lost 4 bases, and 9 bases had no gene match. Germline CDR1 reads SGHRS; CDR2 reads YFSETQ. DNA of the CDR3: TGCGCCAGCAGCCTTTCTAGCGGGAGTAGGGATGAGCAGTTCTTC. Protein product: CASSLSSGSRDEQFF.

Comments on this clone: The junction departs from germline at one end; a sequencing error may be responsible. CDR3 sequence reads: CASSELAGVWGTVTQYF. The CDR3 DNA reads as TGTGCCAGCAGTGAACTAGCGGGAGTTTGGGGCACAGTTACGCAGTATTTT. This chain uses TRBV6-4 with TRBJ2-3; 11 nucleotides align to TRBD2. The CDR3 has 17 residues. The germline gives CDR1 MRHNA, CDR2 SNTAGT.

In this sample, this clone turned up a few times. The J gene is TRBJ1-1, the V gene TRBV19, with 8 bases identical to TRBD1. V was pared by 7 bases and J by 6 bases, with 10 bases of the junction left unmatched. The CDR3 runs to 14 residues. Germline loops: CDR1 LNHDA, CDR2 SQIVND (reference sequence). CDR3 coding DNA: TGTGCCAGTATAGACGGGCAGGGGGCCCCTGAAGCTTTCTTT. It encodes CASIDGQGAPEAFF.

The CDR3 loop reads CASSYGRGGYTF. CDR3 DNA sequence: TGCGCCAGCAGCTACGGACGAGGGGGCTACACCTTC. This chain connects TRBV5-1 to TRBJ1-2; D call uncertain. This CDR3 region has 12 residues. CDR1 is SGHRS and CDR2 is YFSETQ in the germline V gene. The V gene lost 3 bases and the J gene lost 8 bases, with 11 bases spanning the gap.

The CDR3 loop is CASSPPGLAGVGQFF. The CDR3 bases are TGTGCCAGCTCACCACCGGGACTAGCGGGAGTTGGGCAGTTCTTC. The rearrangement joins TRBV18 to TRBJ2-1, with TRBD2 identical over 14 bases. The CDR3 spans 15 residues. Germline CDR1 reads KGHSH; CDR2 reads LQKENI. With 0 bases clipped from V and 12 bases from J, the junction kept 4 bases outside the gene matches. Based on the CDR3 plus reference TRBV18 and TRBJ2-1, the full variable domain is NAGVMQNPRHLVRRRGQEARLRCSPMKGHSHVYWYRQLPEEGLKFMVYLQKENIIDESGMPKERFSAEFPKEGPSILRIQQVVRGDSAAYFCASSPPGLAGVGQFFGPGTRLTVL.

The V gene is TRBV5-6, the J gene TRBJ2-7; 8 nucleotides align to TRBD1. V was pared by 4 bases and J by 0 bases, with 6 bases of the junction left unmatched. The CDR3 sequence is 15 residues long. The germline V gene encodes CDR1 SGHDT and CDR2 YYEEEE. Written as DNA, the CDR3 is TGTGCCAGCAGCCCAGGGACAGGTAGCTCCTACGAGCAGTACTTC. Translated: CASSPGTGSSYEQYF.